This T cell receptor (beta chain) was retrieved from a study of blood T cell repertoires in COVID-19 (TCRdb year 2020). Regarding the study in general: Samples from collaborators originated in the United States, Italy and Spain and spanned both the acute and convalescent phases of COVID-19. The material from the prospective study consisted of cDNA or gDNA derived from T cells, B-cell-depleted T cells, or PBMCs. Subjects who had been exposed to COVID-19, were actively infected with it, or had recovered from it provided the deeply sampled blood TCRbeta repertoires that made up the dataset. The repertoires were released in a freely available public database meant as a resource for research on the immune response to SARS-CoV-2. The samples were drawn from the first 160 participants of the ongoing ImmuneRACE study and from about 1,200 subjects provided by 6 global collaborators. Nearly every sample came with metadata listing a de-identified subject ID, COVID-19 status, age in years and sex. Where available, HLA class I and class II types were obtained from metadata supplied by the sample provider rather than from assay-based typing. Paper-wide results and their limitations: How much clinical and demographic metadata was included differed by source and by participant, and the metadata was provided uncurated.

V is pared back by 4 bases and J by 3 bases, with 13 bases lying between the germline termini. The CDR3 runs 14 residues from the cysteine to the phenylalanine. The entry retains the CDR3 DNA only, 42 bases that are in frame from base 1. CDR1 SGHTS and CDR2 YDEGEE were looked up in the germline V gene. This clone was seen a few times. No cognate antigen has been identified for it. No base qualities exist here, and no much larger clone lies one base off it. TCRbeta CDR3 regions were amplified from genomic DNA using the immunoSEQ Assay, a bias-controlled multiplex PCR. Per the source publication's procedure: Within the assay, amplification of reference gene primers was used to estimate how many nucleated cells each sample contained. To quantify the absolute abundance of each unique TCRbeta CDR3 rearrangement, sequence reads were collapsed and filtered. Productive Simpson clonality was computed per sample as the square root of Simpson's diversity index over productive rearrangements. TCRdb's version of the immuneACCESS table is confined to in-frame rearrangements and falls short of the full clone set. An unresolved V gene accounts for under half of the shortfall where checked; the remainder is of unknown origin. That table furnishes V, J and clone size, whereas the DNA furnished D and trimming. For this sample there are some 110,000 clones; around 80% appear just once. Less than 9% of the sample goes to the ten largest clones.

Collaborating institutions collected whole blood in K2EDTA tubes following their own protocols. For TCRbeta analysis, collaborator samples were shipped as frozen whole blood, as isolated PBMCs, or as DNA extracted from either sample type. The chain links TRBV5-8 with TRBJ1-2, with the D gene too uncertain to name. This clonotype was sampled from a man between 65 and 85 years old with active or convalescent COVID-19. What was sequenced was peripheral blood. The bases read TGTGCCAGCAGCCGCTCGACGGACTACTATGGCTACACCTTC. This yields the protein CASSRSTDYYGYTF.